Below are 11 T cell receptor beta chains sequenced from a single sample in a study of shared clonotypes between healthy human individuals (TCRdb year 2020). The method behind the library was the immunoSEQ multiplex PCR assay. The source is immuneACCESS, and TCRdb retained only in-frame sequences with V and J called. Part of the clones is not carried over; for the studies checked, unresolved V genes explain less than half of this, and the remainder is unexplained. The sample table holds roughly 1.5 million clones, of which 98% were seen once. The top ten constitute about 0.42% of the sample. The sample consisted of naive CD4+ T cells sorted from blood. The cell subset or site label, as the study defines it: CD45RA+ positively selected. These receptors all come from a man aged 30 to 45 in good health.

The gene calls are TRBV19 and TRBJ2-1; D is uncertain. This CDR3 has 16 amino acids. The germline V and J ends were trimmed by 7 bases and 0 bases, with 16 bases remaining between them. Germline V CDR1 and CDR2: LNHDA, SQIVND (reference sequence). The CDR3 is CASTRAGPSSYNEQFF. CDR3 nucleotide sequence: TGTGCCAGTACCCGCGCCGGTCCGAGCTCCTACAATGAGCAGTTCTTC. Together with reference TRBV19 and TRBJ2-1, the CDR3 gives the full variable domain: DGGITQSPKYLFRKEGQNVTLSCEQNLNHDAMYWYRQDPGQGLRLIYYSQIVNDFQKGDIAEGYSVSREKKESFPLTVTSAQKNPTAFYLCASTRAGPSSYNEQFFGPGTRLTVL.

V is TRBV6-5 and J is TRBJ2-3; 7 bases line up with TRBD1. The CDR3 has 14 amino acids. Trimming cost V 5 bases and J 5 bases; bases outside gene matches: 7. The germline V gene has CDR1 MNHEY and CDR2 SVGAGI. The CDR3 DNA reads as TGTGCCAGCAGTATACAGGGGTTGGTAGATACGCAGTATTTT. Translating it yields CASSIQGLVDTQYF.

This clone has only one observation. The chain uses TRBV5-8 and TRBJ1-5; no clear D. The germline gives CDR1 SGHTS, CDR2 YDEGEE. V lost 4 bases, J lost 0 bases, and 5 bases lay in between. The CDR3 spans 13 residues. DNA for the CDR3: TGTGCCAGCAGCCCAGGTAGCAATCAGCCCCAGCATTTT. It yields the protein CASSPGSNQPQHF.

The chain combines TRBV28 with TRBJ1-1; no clear D gene. The ends were cut back, 5 bases at V and 0 bases at J, with 7 bases in the middle. The CDR3 has 13 residues. The V gene's germline CDR1 is MDHEN and CDR2 SYDVKM. The DNA of the CDR3 is TGTGCCAGCAGTCCAGTAGTGAACACTGAAGCTTTCTTT. Residues: CASSPVVNTEAFF.

The chain employs TRBV5-1 and TRBJ2-5, with TRBD2 identical over 14 bases. Germline lookup yields CDR1 SGHRS and CDR2 YFSETQ. V lost 3 bases and J lost 5; bases outside the gene matches: 12. This CDR3 contains 18 residues. The DNA for the CDR3 is TGCGCCAGCAGCTCAGGGGGACTAGCGGGAGCTGGTGGGGAGACCCAGTACTTC. This translates into CASSSGGLAGAGGETQYF. The whole variable domain, filled in from reference TRBV5-1 and TRBJ2-5, reads KAGVTQTPRYLIKTRGQQVTLSCSPISGHRSVSWYQQTPGQGLQFLFEYFSETQRNKGNFPGRFSGRQFSNSRSEMNVSTLELGDSALYLCASSSGGLAGAGGETQYFGPGTRLLVL.

The chain uses TRBV27 and TRBJ2-3; 10 positions agree with TRBD2. V dropped 6 bases and J dropped 1; count of bases not matched to a gene: 7. The CDR3 runs to 16 residues. Germline-derived CDR1 and CDR2 are MNHEY and SMNVEV (reference sequence). The CDR3 is CASSAGLADGTDTQYF. The DNA for the CDR3 is TGTGCCAGCAGCGCCGGACTAGCGGATGGCACAGATACGCAGTATTTT.

This chain uses TRBV7-2 with TRBJ1-5; 7 bases are shared with TRBD1. Germline V gene sequence: CDR1 SGHTA, CDR2 FQGNSA. The CDR3 loop spans 19 amino acids. V was pared by 0 bases and J by 4 bases, with 15 bases of the junction left unmatched. CDR3: CASSLAKDGQASWNQPQHF. For the CDR3, the DNA is TGTGCCAGCAGCTTAGCTAAAGATGGACAGGCGTCATGGAATCAGCCCCAGCATTTT.

This clone came up once. The chain uses TRBV7-8 and TRBJ2-7, with a tentative D call TRBD1 (6 bases). The V gene's germline CDR1 is SGHVS and CDR2 FQNEAQ. The CDR3 has 14 residues. Trimming removed 7 bases at V and 0 bases at J, with 13 bases between. CDR3 in amino acids: CASTYRGFSYEQYF. The CDR3 coding sequence is TGTGCCAGCACCTATAGGGGGTTCTCCTACGAGCAGTACTTC. The whole variable domain, filled in from reference TRBV7-8 and TRBJ2-7, reads GAGVSQSPRYKVAKRGQDVALRCDPISGHVSLFWYQQALGQGPEFLTYFQNEAQLDKSGLPSDRFFAERPEGSVSTLKIQRTQQEDSAVYLCASTYRGFSYEQYFGPGTRLTVT.

CDR3 nucleotides: TGTGCCATTAGCGGGGAGGGTTATACGCAGTATTTT. Protein sequence: CAISGEGYTQYF. The chain is built from TRBV10-3 and TRBJ2-3, with 8 bases aligning to TRBD2. Germline-derived CDR1 and CDR2 are ENHRY and SYGVKD. V dropped 9 bases and J dropped 7; count of bases not matched to a gene: 6. The CDR3 length is 12 residues.

The chain joins TRBV5-6 to TRBJ1-1; no definite D call. Trimming removed 3 bases at V and 6 bases at J, with 18 bases between. Germline V gene data show CDR1 as SGHDT and CDR2 as YYEEEE. CDR3 length: 15 residues. The CDR3 sequence: CASSSPGSPGSEAFF. In nucleotides, the CDR3 is TGTGCCAGCAGCTCACCAGGTTCCCCTGGCTCTGAAGCTTTCTTT.

The V and J genes are TRBV4-1 and TRBJ2-5; 9 bases line up with TRBD2. The CDR3 loop spans 17 amino acids. With 0 bases clipped from V and 1 base from J, the junction kept 6 bases outside the gene matches. Germline assignment: CDR1 MGHRA and CDR2 YSYEKL. The CDR3 sequence: CASSQDRLAGTQETQYF. The CDR3 nucleotides read TGCGCCAGCAGCCAAGATAGGCTAGCGGGGACCCAAGAGACCCAGTACTTC.